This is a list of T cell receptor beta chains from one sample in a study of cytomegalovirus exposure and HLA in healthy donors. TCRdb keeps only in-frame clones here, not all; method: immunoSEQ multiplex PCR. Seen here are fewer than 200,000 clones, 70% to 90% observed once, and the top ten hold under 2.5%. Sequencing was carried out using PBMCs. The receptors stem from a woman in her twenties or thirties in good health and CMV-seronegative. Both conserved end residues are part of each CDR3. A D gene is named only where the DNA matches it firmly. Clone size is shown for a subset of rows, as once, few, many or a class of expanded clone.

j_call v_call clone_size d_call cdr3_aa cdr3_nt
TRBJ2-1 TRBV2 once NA CATSPTGGDYNEQFF TGTGCCACGAGCCCCACAGGGGGGGATTACAATGAGCAGTTCTTC
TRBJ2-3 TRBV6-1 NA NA CASSVGGALRLDTQYF TGTGCCAGCAGTGTCGGTGGGGCGCTTCGATTAGATACGCAGTATTTT
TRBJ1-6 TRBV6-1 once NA CASSSKGVYNSPLHF TGTGCCAGCAGTTCTAAGGGGGTCTATAATTCACCCCTCCACTTT
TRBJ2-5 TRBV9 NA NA CASSVGSVGGGETQYF TGTGCCAGCAGCGTAGGGTCGGTGGGAGGAGGGGAGACCCAGTACTTC
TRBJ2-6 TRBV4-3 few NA CASSHEQGSGANVLTF TGCGCCAGCAGCCATGAACAGGGCTCCGGGGCCAACGTCCTGACTTTC
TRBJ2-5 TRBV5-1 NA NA CASSRGGAEGETQYF TGCGCCAGCAGCCGAGGAGGGGCGGAGGGGGAGACCCAGTACTTC
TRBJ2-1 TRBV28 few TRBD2 CASSDPRGLAGVVEQFF TGTGCCAGCAGCGATCCTCGGGGACTAGCGGGAGTTGTAGAGCAGTTCTTC
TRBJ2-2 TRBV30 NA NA CAWSRLTKDLTTGELFF TGTGCCTGGAGTCGTTTGACAAAGGATCTCACTACCGGGGAGCTGTTTTTT
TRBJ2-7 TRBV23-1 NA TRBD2 CASSRPGLAGAPAFYEQYF TGCGCCAGCAGTCGGCCGGGACTAGCGGGGGCCCCAGCCTTCTACGAGCAGTACTTC
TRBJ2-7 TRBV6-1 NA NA CASRRTTQEFYEQYF TGTGCCAGCAGAAGGACTACCCAGGAGTTTTACGAGCAGTACTTC
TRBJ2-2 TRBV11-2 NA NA CASSLSEAITAGELFF TGTGCCAGCAGCTTATCAGAGGCCATAACCGCCGGGGAGCTGTTTTTT
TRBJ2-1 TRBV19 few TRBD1 CASSIQGANYNEQFF TGTGCCAGTAGTATACAGGGGGCGAACTACAATGAGCAGTTCTTC
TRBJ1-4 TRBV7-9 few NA CSSSLTIEKLFF TGTTCCAGCAGCTTGACAATTGAAAAACTGTTTTTT
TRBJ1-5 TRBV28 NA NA CASSITHRVDQPQHF TGTGCCAGCAGCATAACCCACAGGGTGGACCAGCCCCAGCATTTT
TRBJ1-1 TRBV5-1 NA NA CASSILGPRQSPEAFF TGCGCCAGCAGCATACTTGGGCCTCGGCAAAGTCCTGAAGCTTTCTTT
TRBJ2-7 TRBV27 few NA CASSFLAGQGNYEQYF TGTGCCAGCAGTTTCTTAGCGGGACAGGGAAACTACGAGCAGTACTTC
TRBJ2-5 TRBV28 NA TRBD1 CASSGQGGETQYF TGTGCCAGCAGTGGACAGGGCGGGGAGACCCAGTACTTC
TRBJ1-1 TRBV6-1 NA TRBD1 CASSFGQGLNTEAFF TGTGCCAGCAGTTTCGGACAGGGGTTGAACACTGAAGCTTTCTTT
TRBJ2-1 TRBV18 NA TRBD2 CASSPLAGLSSYNEQFF TGTGCCAGCTCACCTTTAGCGGGCCTGAGCTCCTACAATGAGCAGTTCTTC
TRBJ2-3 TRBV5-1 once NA CASSSDNTDTQYF TGCGCCAGCAGCTCCGACAACACAGATACGCAGTATTTT
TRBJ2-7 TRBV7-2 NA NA CASSLASPGYEQYF TGTGCCAGCAGCTTAGCGTCCCCGGGCTACGAGCAGTACTTC
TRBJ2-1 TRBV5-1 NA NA CASSVFGNEQFF TGCGCCAGCAGCGTATTCGGCAATGAGCAGTTCTTC
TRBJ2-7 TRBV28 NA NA CASSSTATSYEQYF TGTGCCAGCAGTTCTACAGCAACCTCTTACGAGCAGTACTTC
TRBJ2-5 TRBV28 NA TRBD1 CASSLMGQQETQYF TGTGCCAGCAGTTTAATGGGACAGCAAGAGACCCAGTACTTC